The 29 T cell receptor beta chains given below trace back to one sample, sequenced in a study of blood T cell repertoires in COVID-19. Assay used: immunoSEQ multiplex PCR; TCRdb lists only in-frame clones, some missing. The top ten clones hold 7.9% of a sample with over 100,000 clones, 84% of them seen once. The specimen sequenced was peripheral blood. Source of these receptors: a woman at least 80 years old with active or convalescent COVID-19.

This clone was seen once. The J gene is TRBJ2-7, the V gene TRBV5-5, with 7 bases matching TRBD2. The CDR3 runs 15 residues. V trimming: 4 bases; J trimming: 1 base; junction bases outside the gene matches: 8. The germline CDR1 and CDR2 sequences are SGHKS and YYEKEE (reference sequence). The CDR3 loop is CASSPRLAPSYEQYF. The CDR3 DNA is TGTGCCAGCAGCCCTAGACTAGCACCATCCTACGAGCAGTACTTC.

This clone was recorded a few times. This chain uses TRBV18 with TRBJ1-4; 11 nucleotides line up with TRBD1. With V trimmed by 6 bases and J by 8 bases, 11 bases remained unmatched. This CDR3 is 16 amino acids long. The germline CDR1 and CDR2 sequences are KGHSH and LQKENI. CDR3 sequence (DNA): TGTGCCAGCTCCCTCAGTCCGGGACAGGGGGGAGAAAAACTGTTTTTT. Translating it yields CASSLSPGQGGEKLFF.

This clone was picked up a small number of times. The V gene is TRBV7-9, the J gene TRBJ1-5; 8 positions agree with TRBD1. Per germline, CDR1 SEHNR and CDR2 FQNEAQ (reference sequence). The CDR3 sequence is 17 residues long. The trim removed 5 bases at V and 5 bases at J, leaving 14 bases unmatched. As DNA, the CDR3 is TGTGCCAGCAGCCGGAGCCACTGGGGACAGGCATATCAGCCCCAGCATTTT. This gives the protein CASSRSHWGQAYQPQHF.

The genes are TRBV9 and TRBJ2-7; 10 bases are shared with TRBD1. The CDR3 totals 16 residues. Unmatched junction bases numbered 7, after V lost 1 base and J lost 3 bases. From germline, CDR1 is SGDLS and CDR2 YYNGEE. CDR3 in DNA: TGTGCCAGCAGCGTAACCGGGACAGGGGCCGACTACGAGCAGTACTTC. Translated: CASSVTGTGADYEQYF.

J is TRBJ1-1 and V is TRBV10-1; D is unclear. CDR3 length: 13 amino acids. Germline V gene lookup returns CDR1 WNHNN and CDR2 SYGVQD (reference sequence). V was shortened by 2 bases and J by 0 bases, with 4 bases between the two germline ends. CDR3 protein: CASSEAMNTEAFF. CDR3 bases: TGCGCCAGCAGTGAGGCTATGAACACTGAAGCTTTCTTT.

CDR3 in DNA: TGTGCCAGCAGGGGGGACAATCCATACAATGAGCAGTTCTTC. Protein: CASRGDNPYNEQFF. The chain couples TRBV7-9 to TRBJ2-1; D is perhaps TRBD1 (6 bases). Germline V lookup: CDR1 SEHNR, CDR2 FQNEAQ (reference sequence). The CDR3 runs 14 residues. V dropped 6 bases and J dropped 4 bases, with 13 bases sitting between them.

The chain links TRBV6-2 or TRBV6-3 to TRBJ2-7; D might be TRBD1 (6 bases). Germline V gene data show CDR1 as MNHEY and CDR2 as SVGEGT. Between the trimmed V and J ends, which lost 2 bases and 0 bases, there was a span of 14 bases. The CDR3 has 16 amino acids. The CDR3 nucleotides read TGTGCCAGCAGTTACGACCCGGACAGCTTCTCCTACGAGCAGTACTTC. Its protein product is CASSYDPDSFSYEQYF.

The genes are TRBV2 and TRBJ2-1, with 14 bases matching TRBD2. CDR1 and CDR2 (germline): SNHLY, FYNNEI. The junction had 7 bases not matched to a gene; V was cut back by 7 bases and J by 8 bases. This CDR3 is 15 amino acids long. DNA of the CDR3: TGTGCCAGCAAGACCGGGACTAGCGGGAGCCATGAGCAGTTCTTC. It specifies CASKTGTSGSHEQFF. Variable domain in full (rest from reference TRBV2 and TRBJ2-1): EPEVTQTPSHQVTQMGQEVILRCVPISNHLYFYWYRQILGQKVEFLVSFYNNEISEKSEIFDDQFSVERPDGSNFTLKIRSTKLEDSAMYFCASKTGTSGSHEQFFGPGTRLTVL.

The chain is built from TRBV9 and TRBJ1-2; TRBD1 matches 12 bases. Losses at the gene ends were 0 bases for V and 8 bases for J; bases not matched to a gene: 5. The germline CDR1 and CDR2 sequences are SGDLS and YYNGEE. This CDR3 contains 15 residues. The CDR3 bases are TGTGCCAGCAGCGTAGGGGGACAGGGGGCGGGAGGCTACACCTTC. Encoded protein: CASSVGGQGAGGYTF.

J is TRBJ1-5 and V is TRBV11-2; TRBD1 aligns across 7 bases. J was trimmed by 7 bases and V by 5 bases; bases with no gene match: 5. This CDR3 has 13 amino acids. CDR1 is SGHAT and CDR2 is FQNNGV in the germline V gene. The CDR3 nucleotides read TGTGCCAGCAGCCCCGACAGGGAACAGCCCCAGCATTTT. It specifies CASSPDREQPQHF.

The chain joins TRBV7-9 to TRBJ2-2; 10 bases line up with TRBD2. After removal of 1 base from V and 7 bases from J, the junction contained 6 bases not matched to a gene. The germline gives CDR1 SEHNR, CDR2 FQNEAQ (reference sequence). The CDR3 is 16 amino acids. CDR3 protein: CASSLGLAGADGELFF. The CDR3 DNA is TGTGCCAGCAGCTTAGGCCTAGCGGGAGCGGACGGGGAGCTGTTTTTT.

The chain's CDR3 is CASSPHRGQPQHF. In DNA, the CDR3 is TGTGCCAGCAGCCCACACCGGGGGCAGCCCCAGCATTTT. The rearrangement uses TRBV6-2 or TRBV6-3 and TRBJ1-5; perhaps TRBD1 as D (5 bases). CDR3 size: 13 residues. Deletions cut 6 bases from V and 7 bases from J, with 13 bases between. CDR1 and CDR2 from the germline V gene are MNHEY and SVGEGT.

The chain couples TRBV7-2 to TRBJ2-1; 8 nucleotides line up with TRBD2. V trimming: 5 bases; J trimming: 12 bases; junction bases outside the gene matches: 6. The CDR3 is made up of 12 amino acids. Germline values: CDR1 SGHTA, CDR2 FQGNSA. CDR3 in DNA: TGTGCCAGCAGCGCACAACTAGCGGTGCAGTTCTTC. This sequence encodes CASSAQLAVQFF.

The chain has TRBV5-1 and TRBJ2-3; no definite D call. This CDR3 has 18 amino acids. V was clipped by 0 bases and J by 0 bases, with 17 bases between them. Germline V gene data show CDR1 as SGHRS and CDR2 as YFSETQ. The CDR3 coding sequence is TGCGCCAGCAGCTTGGAAGGTTTGCTGCGACATAGCACAGATACGCAGTATTTT. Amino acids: CASSLEGLLRHSTDTQYF. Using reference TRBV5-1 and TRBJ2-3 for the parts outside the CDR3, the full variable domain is KAGVTQTPRYLIKTRGQQVTLSCSPISGHRSVSWYQQTPGQGLQFLFEYFSETQRNKGNFPGRFSGRQFSNSRSEMNVSTLELGDSALYLCASSLEGLLRHSTDTQYFGPGTRLTVL.

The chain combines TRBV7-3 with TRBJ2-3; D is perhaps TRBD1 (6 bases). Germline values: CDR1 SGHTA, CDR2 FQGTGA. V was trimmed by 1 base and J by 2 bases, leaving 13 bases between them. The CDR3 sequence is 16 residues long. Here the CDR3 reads CASSLNRDTNTDTQYF. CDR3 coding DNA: TGTGCCAGCAGCTTAAACCGGGACACCAACACAGATACGCAGTATTTT.

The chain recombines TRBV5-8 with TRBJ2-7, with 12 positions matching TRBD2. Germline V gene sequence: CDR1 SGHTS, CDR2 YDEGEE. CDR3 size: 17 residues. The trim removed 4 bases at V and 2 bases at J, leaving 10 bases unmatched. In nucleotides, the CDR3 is TGTGCCAGCAGCACCAGGACTAGCGGGACAAGGGCCTACGAGCAGTACTTC. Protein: CASSTRTSGTRAYEQYF. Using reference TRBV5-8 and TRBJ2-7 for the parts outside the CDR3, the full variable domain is EAGVTQSPTHLIKTRGQQATLRCSPISGHTSVYWYQQALGLGLQFLLWYDEGEERNRGNFPPRFSGRQFPNYSSELNVNALELEDSALYLCASSTRTSGTRAYEQYFGPGTRLTVT.

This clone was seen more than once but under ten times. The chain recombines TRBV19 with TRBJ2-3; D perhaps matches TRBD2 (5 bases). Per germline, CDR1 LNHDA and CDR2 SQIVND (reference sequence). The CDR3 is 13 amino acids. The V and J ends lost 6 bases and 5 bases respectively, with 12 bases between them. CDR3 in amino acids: CASSRGHRDTQYF. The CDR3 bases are TGTGCCAGTAGCCGCGGGCATCGAGATACGCAGTATTTT.

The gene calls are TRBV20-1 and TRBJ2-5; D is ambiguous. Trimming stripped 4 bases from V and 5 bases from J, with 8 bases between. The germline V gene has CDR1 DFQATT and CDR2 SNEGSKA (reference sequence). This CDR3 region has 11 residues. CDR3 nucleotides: TGCAGTGCTAACCAAGAGGAGACCCAGTACTTC. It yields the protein CSANQEETQYF.

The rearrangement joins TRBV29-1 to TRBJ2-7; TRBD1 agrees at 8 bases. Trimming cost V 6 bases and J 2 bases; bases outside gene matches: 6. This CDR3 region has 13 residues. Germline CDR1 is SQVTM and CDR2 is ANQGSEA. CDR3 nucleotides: TGCAGCGTCTCGGGACAGGAGACCTACGAGCAGTACTTC. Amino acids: CSVSGQETYEQYF.

The CDR3 here is CASRSGGRGGIQYF. The CDR3 DNA reads TGTGCCAGCAGGTCTGGCGGGAGGGGAGGCATTCAGTACTTC. The gene calls are TRBV3-1 (or the pseudogene TRBV3-2) and TRBJ2-4, with 9 bases lining up with TRBD2. The CDR3 loop spans 14 amino acids. Germline assignment: CDR1 LGHDT and CDR2 YNNKEL (reference sequence). V dropped 6 bases and J dropped 9; count of bases not matched to a gene: 9.

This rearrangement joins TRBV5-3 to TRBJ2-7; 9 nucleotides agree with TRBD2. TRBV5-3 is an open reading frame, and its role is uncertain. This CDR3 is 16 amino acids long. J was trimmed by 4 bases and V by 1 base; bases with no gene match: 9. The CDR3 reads CARSLPIAGEGYEQYF. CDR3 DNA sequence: TGTGCCAGAAGCTTGCCTATAGCGGGAGAGGGTTACGAGCAGTACTTC.

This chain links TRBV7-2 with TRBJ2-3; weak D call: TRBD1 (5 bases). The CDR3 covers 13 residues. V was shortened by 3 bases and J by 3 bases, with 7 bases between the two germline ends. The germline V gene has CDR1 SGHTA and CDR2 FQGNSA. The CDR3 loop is CASSFQGTDTQYF. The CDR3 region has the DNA TGTGCCAGCAGCTTCCAGGGAACAGATACGCAGTATTTT.

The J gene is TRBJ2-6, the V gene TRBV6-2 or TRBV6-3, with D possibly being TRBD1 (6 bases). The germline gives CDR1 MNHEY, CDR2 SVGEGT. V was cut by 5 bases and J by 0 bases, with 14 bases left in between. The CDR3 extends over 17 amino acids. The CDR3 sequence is CASSKGHGPSGANVLTF. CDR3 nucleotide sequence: TGTGCCAGCAGTAAGGGACATGGCCCCTCTGGGGCCAACGTCCTGACTTTC.

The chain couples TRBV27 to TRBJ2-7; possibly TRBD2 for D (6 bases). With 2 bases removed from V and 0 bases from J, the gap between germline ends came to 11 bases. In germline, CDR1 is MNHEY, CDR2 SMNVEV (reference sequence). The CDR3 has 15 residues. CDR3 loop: CASSLRGGDSYEQYF. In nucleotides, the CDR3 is TGTGCCAGCAGTTTACGGGGCGGGGACTCCTACGAGCAGTACTTC.

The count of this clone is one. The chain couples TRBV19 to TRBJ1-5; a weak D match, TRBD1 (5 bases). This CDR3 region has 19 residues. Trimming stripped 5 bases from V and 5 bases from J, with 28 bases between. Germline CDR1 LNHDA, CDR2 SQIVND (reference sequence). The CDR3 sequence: CASSPPLGGNPPRHQPQHF. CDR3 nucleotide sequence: TGTGCCAGTAGTCCCCCCCTCGGGGGGAACCCACCACGGCATCAGCCCCAGCATTTT.

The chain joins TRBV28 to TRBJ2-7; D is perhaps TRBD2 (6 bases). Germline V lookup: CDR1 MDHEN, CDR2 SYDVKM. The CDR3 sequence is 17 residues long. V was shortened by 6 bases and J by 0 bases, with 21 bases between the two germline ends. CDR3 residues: CASRGVEGRSSSYEQYF. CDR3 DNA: TGTGCCAGCAGGGGGGTGGAGGGTAGAAGCAGCTCCTACGAGCAGTACTTC.

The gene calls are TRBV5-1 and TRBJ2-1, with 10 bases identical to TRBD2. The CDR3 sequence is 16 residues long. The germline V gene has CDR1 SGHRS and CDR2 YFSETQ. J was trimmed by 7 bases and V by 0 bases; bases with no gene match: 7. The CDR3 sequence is CASSLGSSGSYNEQFF. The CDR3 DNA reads TGCGCCAGCAGCTTGGGGTCTAGCGGGAGTTATAATGAGCAGTTCTTC.

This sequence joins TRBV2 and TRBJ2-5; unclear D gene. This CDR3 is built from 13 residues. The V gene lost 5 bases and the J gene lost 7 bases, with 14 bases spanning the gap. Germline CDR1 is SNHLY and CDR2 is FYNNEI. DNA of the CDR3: TGTGCCAGCAGTCTTTCGTATATCGGGACCCAGTACTTC. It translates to CASSLSYIGTQYF.

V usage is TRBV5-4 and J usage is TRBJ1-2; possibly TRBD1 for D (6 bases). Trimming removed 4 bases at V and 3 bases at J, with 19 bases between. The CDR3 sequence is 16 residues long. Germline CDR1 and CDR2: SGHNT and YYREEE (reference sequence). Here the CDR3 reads CASSIGTSSPYYGYTF. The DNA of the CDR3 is TGTGCCAGCAGCATAGGGACATCATCGCCCTACTATGGCTACACCTTC.